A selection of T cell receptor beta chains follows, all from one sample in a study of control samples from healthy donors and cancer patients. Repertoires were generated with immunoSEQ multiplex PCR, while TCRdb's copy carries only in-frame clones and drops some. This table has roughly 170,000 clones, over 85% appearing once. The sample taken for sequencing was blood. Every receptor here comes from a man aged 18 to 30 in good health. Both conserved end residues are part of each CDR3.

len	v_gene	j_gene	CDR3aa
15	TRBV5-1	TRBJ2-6	CASSLFSRAASVLTF
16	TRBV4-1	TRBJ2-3	CASSQDQFGRTDTQYF
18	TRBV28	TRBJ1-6	CASRGGWTPSSYNSPLHF
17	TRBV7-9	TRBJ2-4	CASVTEASGLAKNIQYF
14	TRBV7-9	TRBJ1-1	CASSVSGGNTEAFF
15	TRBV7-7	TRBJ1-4	CASYNGLGRGEKLFF
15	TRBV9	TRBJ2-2	CASSVVPGAPGELFF
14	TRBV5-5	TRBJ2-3	CASSRTSGPDTQYF
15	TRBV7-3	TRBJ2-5	CASSLTTGHQETQYF
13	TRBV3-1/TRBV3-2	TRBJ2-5	CASSPASFETQYF
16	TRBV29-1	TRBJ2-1	CSVESGTGGSYNEQFF
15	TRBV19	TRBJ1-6	CASSLDSGQGSPLHF
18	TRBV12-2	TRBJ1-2	CASRLEVRGPIIDYGYTF
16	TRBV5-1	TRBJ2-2	CASSLKGHPNTGELFF
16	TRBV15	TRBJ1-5	CATSRKPGGLDQPQHF
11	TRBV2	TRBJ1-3	CASSSGNTIYF
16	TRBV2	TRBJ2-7	CASSRLGGAVSYEQYF
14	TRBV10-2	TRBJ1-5	CASSEMGPNQPQHF
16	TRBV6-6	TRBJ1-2	CASRGSTGDGNYGYTF
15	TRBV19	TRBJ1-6	CASSIEGQGGSPLHF
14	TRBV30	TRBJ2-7	CAWSQGAMSYEQYF
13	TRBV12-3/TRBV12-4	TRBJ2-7	CARAGHRFYEQYF
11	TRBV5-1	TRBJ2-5	CASSLQRDQYF
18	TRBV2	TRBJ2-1	CASSEGLAGGPYYNEQFF
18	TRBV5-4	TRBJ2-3	CASSSGTSGALSTDTQYF
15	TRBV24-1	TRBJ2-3	CATSDPTSGGDTQYF
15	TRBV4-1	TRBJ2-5	CASSQPGSRQETQYF
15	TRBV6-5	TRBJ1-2	CASREGPDYNYGYTF
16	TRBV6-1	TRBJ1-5	CASSEDLGIGNQPQHF
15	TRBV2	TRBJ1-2	CASIPPERATYGYTF
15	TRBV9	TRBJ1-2	CASSVTGDGGYGYTF
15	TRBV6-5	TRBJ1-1	CASSYTGVRSTEAFF